Detailed here is one TCR beta chain. This specimen comes from a study of blood T cell repertoires in COVID-19. Across the study: Samples came from the United States, Italy and Spain, spanning acute and convalescent COVID-19. Sources were T cells, B-cell-depleted T cells, or PBMCs; the material itself was cDNA or gDNA.

The Seattle site enrolled patients during active infection and followed them longitudinally. As originally analysed: Reference gene primer amplification in the assay estimated nucleated cell counts. The assay was immunoSEQ multiplex PCR, and TCRdb's table has in-frame clones only and misses some. V and J calls and clone size are those listed in that table; D and trimming were worked out from the DNA. This sample has fewer than 50,000 clones; roughly 92% occur once, and the top ten carry 0.35% to 0.4%. V was clipped by 6 bases and J by 4 bases, with 10 bases between them. Germline CDR1 is MNHEY and CDR2 is SVGAGI. The CDR3 is 13 amino acids.

The sequence derives from a man in his fifties with COVID-19, enrolled during active disease. Sequencing was done on a sample of peripheral blood. This chain uses TRBV6-5 with TRBJ1-3, with a tentative D call TRBD1 (6 bases). The CDR3 nucleotides read TGTGCCAGCAGGCTCGACAGGGGAAACACCATATATTTT. Its protein is CASRLDRGNTIYF.